The TCR beta chain described here comes from a study of T cell responses to AZD1222 COVID-19 vaccine. The CDR3 has 15 amino acids. The V gene end was trimmed by 6 bases and the J gene end by 2 bases; junction bases not matched to a gene: 4. CDR1 and CDR2 (germline): SGHAT, FQNNGV. Only in-frame clones appear in the TCRdb table, and some are missing; sequencing was by immunoSEQ multiplex PCR. Here the sample spans about 150,000 clones, around nine tenths being singletons. This TCR was sampled from an adult who received the AZD1222 COVID-19 vaccine. This chain joins TRBV11-2 and TRBJ2-1; 10 bases fit TRBD2. The specimen comprised peripheral blood, sampled 28 days after the second AZD1222 dose. CDR3 region: CASRLAGATYNEQFF. The CDR3 coding sequence is TGTGCCAGCAGGCTAGCGGGGGCCACCTACAATGAGCAGTTCTTC.